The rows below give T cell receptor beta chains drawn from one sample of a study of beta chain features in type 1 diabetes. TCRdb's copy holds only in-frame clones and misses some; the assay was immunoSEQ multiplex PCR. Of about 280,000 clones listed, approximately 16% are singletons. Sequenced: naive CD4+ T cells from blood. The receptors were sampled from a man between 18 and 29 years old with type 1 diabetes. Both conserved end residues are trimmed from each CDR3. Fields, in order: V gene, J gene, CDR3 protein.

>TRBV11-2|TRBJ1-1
ASSSGGTVNTEAF
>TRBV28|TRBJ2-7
ASSWRGRHEQY
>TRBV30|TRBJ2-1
AWSVLPPGNEQF
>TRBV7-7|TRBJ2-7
ASSPQGAPYEQY
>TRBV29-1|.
SVAQGIDEQY
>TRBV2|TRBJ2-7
ASSGQGDEQY
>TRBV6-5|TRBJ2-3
ASSPTVTDTQY
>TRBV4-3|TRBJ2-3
ASSIGGGKDTQY
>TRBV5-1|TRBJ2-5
ASRTAVGETQY
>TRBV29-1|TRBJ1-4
SVSGVLTNEKLF
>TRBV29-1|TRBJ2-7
SVGGRAHYEQY
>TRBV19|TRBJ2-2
ASSPVSAGELF
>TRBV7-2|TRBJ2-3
ASSLDRGVTDTQY
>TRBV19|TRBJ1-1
ASCRGMNTEAF
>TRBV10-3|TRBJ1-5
AISDSIGVTQPQH
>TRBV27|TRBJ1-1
ASSPHPQGRGTEAF
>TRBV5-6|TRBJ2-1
ASSKGPAGYNEQF
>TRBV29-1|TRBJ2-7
SAGTGGSYEQY
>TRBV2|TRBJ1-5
ASSRGVSNQPQH
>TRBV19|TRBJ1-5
ASSIAPDRGALAQH
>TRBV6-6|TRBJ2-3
ASSGQTDTQY
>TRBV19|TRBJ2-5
ATFQETQY
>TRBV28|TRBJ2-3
ASTQMGLAATDTQY
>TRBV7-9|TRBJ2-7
ASSLTSGRYEQY
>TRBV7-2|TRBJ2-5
ASSSGLVQETQY
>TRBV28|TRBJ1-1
ATGTGNTEAF
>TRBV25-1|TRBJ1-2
ASSDPGSDYGYT
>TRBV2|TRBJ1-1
ASTFGENTEAF
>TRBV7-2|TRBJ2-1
ASSLASSGGNEQF
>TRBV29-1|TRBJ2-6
SVTGDGANVLT
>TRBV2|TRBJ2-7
ASSLDGQGGEQY
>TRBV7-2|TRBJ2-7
ASSFLAGGYEQY
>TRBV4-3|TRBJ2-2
ASSQDPGVVGELF
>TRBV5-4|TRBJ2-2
ASSLGGSGELF
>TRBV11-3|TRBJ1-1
ASSLRVGTEAF
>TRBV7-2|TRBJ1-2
ASSLDEGRNYGYT
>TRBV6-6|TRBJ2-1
ASSRWQGGEQF
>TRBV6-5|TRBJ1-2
ASTMTGFYGYT
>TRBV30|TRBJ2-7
AWSPSRGNYFYEQY
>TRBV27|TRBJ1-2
ASSLISGSYGYT
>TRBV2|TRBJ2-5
ASRSSGTPQETQY
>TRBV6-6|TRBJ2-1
ASSYSSDEQF
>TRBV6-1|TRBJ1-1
ASNGPDNTEAF
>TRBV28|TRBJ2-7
ASTRPGLAGPYEQY
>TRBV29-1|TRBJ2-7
SVSGASGYPYEQY
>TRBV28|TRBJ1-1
ATIVNTEAF
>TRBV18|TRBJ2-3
ASSPDRVRTDTQY